The 30 T cell receptor beta chains below were found in one sample sequenced in a study of blood T cell repertoires in COVID-19. Libraries were prepared by immunoSEQ multiplex PCR; TCRdb keeps only in-frame clonotypes and omits some of them. The sample includes hundreds of thousands of clones, about 81% seen only once; the top ten take under 4.5%. Sequencing was done on a sample of PBMCs or T cells enriched from blood (not recorded which). The receptor source for this set is a young man with acute COVID-19.

The rearrangement joins TRBV6-1 to TRBJ1-5, with a possible D match to TRBD1 (6 bases). This CDR3 is built from 18 residues. The V and J ends lost 4 bases and 0 bases respectively, with 19 bases between them. Germline lookup yields CDR1 MNHNS and CDR2 SASEGT. This CDR3 reads CASSARTGTYYSNQPQHF. The CDR3 DNA is TGTGCCAGCAGTGCAAGAACCGGGACATACTATAGCAATCAGCCCCAGCATTTT.

The chain employs TRBV30 and TRBJ1-4; D call uncertain. The DNA matches TRBJ2-2 better at its end, which makes the J call doubtful. The CDR3 sequence is 11 residues long. Germline V lookup: CDR1 GTSNPN, CDR2 SVGIG (reference sequence). CDR3 nucleotides: TGTGCCTGGGGTACTGACTGGGAGCTGTTTTTT. It translates to CAWGTDWELFF.

The V gene is TRBV19, the J gene TRBJ1-2, with 12 nucleotides matching TRBD1. The germline V gene encodes CDR1 LNHDA and CDR2 SQIVND (reference sequence). Unmatched junction bases numbered 4, after V lost 0 bases and J lost 8 bases. This CDR3 comprises 15 residues. DNA for the CDR3: TGTGCCAGTAGTATAGACGGGGACAGGGGGCGCGGCTACACCTTC. Translating gives CASSIDGDRGRGYTF. The whole variable domain, filled in from reference TRBV19 and TRBJ1-2, reads DGGITQSPKYLFRKEGQNVTLSCEQNLNHDAMYWYRQDPGQGLRLIYYSQIVNDFQKGDIAEGYSVSREKKESFPLTVTSAQKNPTAFYLCASSIDGDRGRGYTFGSGTRLTVV.

This rearrangement joins TRBV7-3 to TRBJ2-1, with 7 bases matching TRBD2. The trim removed 5 bases at V and 15 bases at J, leaving 25 bases unmatched. The CDR3 is 17 amino acids. Germline V gene sequence: CDR1 SGHTA, CDR2 FQGTGA. The CDR3 DNA reads as TGTGCCAGCAGCCCTTCTTGGTTAAGCGGGGTCTCTTTCGTAGGGTTCTTC. It specifies CASSPSWLSGVSFVGFF.

The chain recombines TRBV7-2 with TRBJ2-1; D perhaps matches TRBD2 (7 bases). The germline CDR1 and CDR2 sequences are SGHTA and FQGNSA. Trimming took off 5 bases at V and 7 bases at J, with 21 bases between the two ends. This CDR3 is 16 amino acids long. The CDR3 nucleotides are TGTGCCAGCAGCCCACGATCCGCGGGGGCTAGTAATGAGCAGTTCTTC. It codes for CASSPRSAGASNEQFF.

The V and J genes are TRBV24-1 and TRBJ2-1, with TRBD1 matching over 11 bases. CDR1 is KGHDR, CDR2 SFDVKD, per germline. With V trimmed by 7 bases and J by 10 bases, 11 bases remained unmatched. This CDR3 comprises 15 residues. The CDR3 DNA reads as TGTGCCACCAGCCCGGACAGGGGGCTGATGGAGGAGCAGTTCTTC. Translating it yields CATSPDRGLMEEQFF.

This sequence joins TRBV19 and TRBJ1-5, with D tentatively TRBD1 (5 bases). Germline V CDR1 and CDR2: LNHDA, SQIVND (reference sequence). Trimming took off 4 bases at V and 9 bases at J, with 7 bases between the two ends. CDR3 length equals 11 residues. Written as DNA, the CDR3 is TGTGCCAGTAGTACCCAGGGGCCCCAGCATTTT. Protein: CASSTQGPQHF.

The V and J genes are TRBV9 and TRBJ2-6, with D possibly being TRBD1 (5 bases). Trimming removed 2 bases at V and 3 bases at J, with 9 bases between. This CDR3 contains 15 residues. Germline V gene data show CDR1 as SGDLS and CDR2 as YYNGEE. CDR3 bases: TGTGCCAGCAGCGTTCAGGGCGGTGGGGCCAACGTCCTGACTTTC. Translation: CASSVQGGGANVLTF.

A single count supports this clone. This rearrangement joins TRBV19 to TRBJ2-5, with 15 bases aligning to TRBD2. This CDR3 is 17 amino acids long. Trimming cost V 4 bases and J 5 bases; bases outside gene matches: 8. Germline V CDR1 and CDR2: LNHDA, SQIVND (reference sequence). The CDR3 region is CASSNGGLAGGQETQYF. The DNA of the CDR3 is TGTGCCAGTAGTAACGGAGGACTAGCGGGAGGGCAGGAGACCCAGTACTTC.

The chain has TRBV4-2 and TRBJ2-5; possible D gene TRBD2, 6 bases. Trimming stripped 1 base from V and 6 bases from J, with 24 bases between. CDR3 length: 18 residues. From germline, CDR1 is LGHNA and CDR2 YNFKEQ. CDR3 DNA: TGTGCCAGCAGCCAAGGAATTACCTTAGCCGCGGGGCTCAAGACCCAGTACTTC. Residues: CASSQGITLAAGLKTQYF.

The chain has TRBV2 and TRBJ1-6, with a weak D call TRBD1 (6 bases). The germline CDR1 and CDR2 sequences are SNHLY and FYNNEI. This CDR3 has 13 amino acids. V was trimmed by 4 bases and J by 8 bases, leaving 9 bases between them. The CDR3 sequence: CASSVRTDSPLHF. For the CDR3, the DNA is TGTGCCAGCAGTGTTAGGACAGATTCACCCCTCCACTTT.

The chain recombines TRBV15 with TRBJ1-2, with 8 bases that match TRBD1. The V gene end was trimmed by 5 bases and the J gene end by 5 bases; junction bases not matched to a gene: 7. Germline CDR1 reads LNHNV; CDR2 reads YYDKDF (reference sequence). The CDR3 extends over 14 amino acids. DNA for the CDR3: TGTGCCACCAGCCGAGCGGACAGGGATTATGGCTACACCTTC. This sequence encodes CATSRADRDYGYTF.

This clone was observed once. V gene TRBV6-5 combines with J gene TRBJ1-1; no clear D gene. The CDR3 consists of 11 residues. Trimming stripped 6 bases from V and 6 bases from J, with 8 bases between. Germline loops: CDR1 MNHEY, CDR2 SVGAGI. DNA for the CDR3: TGTGCCAGCAGCCACTACGCTGAAGCTTTCTTT. Protein sequence: CASSHYAEAFF.

The genes are TRBV10-3 and TRBJ2-3, with a tentative D call TRBD2 (6 bases). V lost 2 bases and J 6 bases, leaving 21 bases between the germline ends. The CDR3 covers 17 residues. Germline lookup yields CDR1 ENHRY and CDR2 SYGVKD. CDR3 nucleotide sequence: TGTGCCATCAGTGAGCCCCTAGCGAGGACGGGGAGTGATACGCAGTATTTT. This sequence encodes CAISEPLARTGSDTQYF.

In regard to this clone: Mismatch with germline at one junction end may stem from a read error. The genes are TRBV7-9 and TRBJ1-4; D possibly corresponds to TRBD1 (6 bases). This CDR3 contains 11 residues. Germline CDR1 is SEHNR and CDR2 is FQNEAQ (reference sequence). The CDR3 DNA is TGTGCCAGCAGCTTAGGGGGGCAGGCCTATTTT. It is translated as CASSLGGQAYF. Full variable domain (missing parts from reference TRBV7-9 and TRBJ1-4): DTGVSQNPRHKITKRGQNVTFRCDPISEHNRLYWYRQTLGQGPEFLTYFQNEAQLEKSRLLSDRFSAERPKGSFSTLEIQRTEQGDSAMYLCASSLGGQAYFGSGTQLSVL.

As for this clone: Germline and junction disagree at one end, which may indicate a read error. The chain couples TRBV5-1 to TRBJ1-3, with D hard to call. The germline V gene encodes CDR1 SGHRS and CDR2 YFSETQ. This CDR3 comprises 16 residues. The CDR3 region is CASSPRELTSGNTIYF. Here the CDR3 DNA reads TGTGCCAGCAGCCCACGAGAATTAACCTCTGGAAACACCATATATTTT.

The V and J genes are TRBV7-2 and TRBJ2-7; D possibly corresponds to TRBD2 (6 bases). Germline CDR1 is SGHTA and CDR2 is FQGNSA. Trimming took 5 bases from V and 8 from J, leaving 13 bases between them. This CDR3 has 12 amino acids. CDR3 in DNA: TGTGCCAGCAGCACGACTAGGGGCCAGCAGTACGTC. This sequence encodes CASSTTRGQQYV.

The chain recombines TRBV7-6 with TRBJ2-3, with 8 bases identical to TRBD1. This CDR3 has 15 amino acids. Trimming at V came to 3 bases and at J to 2 bases, leaving 4 bases not matched to a gene. Germline loops: CDR1 SGHVS, CDR2 FNYEAQ. The DNA for the CDR3 is TGTGCCAGCAGCTTGGGGACAGGAGACACAGATACGCAGTATTTT. Translating gives CASSLGTGDTDTQYF.

This clone was detected once. This chain links TRBV3-1 (or the pseudogene TRBV3-2) with TRBJ1-1, with D possibly matching TRBD1 (6 bases). This CDR3 is 14 amino acids long. The V end lost 1 base, the J end lost 3 bases, and 9 bases lay between the germline ends. In germline, CDR1 is LGHDT, CDR2 YNNKEL (reference sequence). CDR3 nucleotides: TGTGCCAGCAGCCAAGGAAACAGGGACACTGAAGCTTTCTTT. Translated: CASSQGNRDTEAFF.

This rearrangement joins TRBV14 to TRBJ2-5, with TRBD2 as a possible D gene (5 bases). The ends were cut back, 6 bases at V and 5 bases at J, with 13 bases in the middle. Germline-derived CDR1 and CDR2 are SGHDN and FVKESK. The CDR3 spans 13 residues. CDR3 protein: CASRRGPRETQYF. CDR3 sequence (DNA): TGTGCCAGCAGACGCGGGCCCCGGGAGACCCAGTACTTC.

The chain carries TRBV4-3 and TRBJ1-6, with D tentatively TRBD1 (5 bases). CDR3 length equals 16 residues. Germline lookup yields CDR1 LGHNA and CDR2 YSLEER. The V end was cut by 0 bases, the J end by 8 bases, with 14 bases between. The DNA for the CDR3 is TGCGCCAGCAGCCAAGATATGTCAGGGTCGTATTCACCCCTCCACTTT. Translating gives CASSQDMSGSYSPLHF.

This clone was seen a handful of times. The chain employs TRBV19 and TRBJ1-1; 8 bases align to TRBD1. J was trimmed by 1 base and V by 6 bases; bases with no gene match: 10. Germline assignment: CDR1 LNHDA and CDR2 SQIVND (reference sequence). The length of the CDR3 is 16 residues. The CDR3 nucleotides read TGTGCCAGTAGCCAGGGACAGGCTATAAAGAACACTGAAGCTTTCTTT. Encoded protein: CASSQGQAIKNTEAFF.

The chain uses TRBV7-2 and TRBJ1-3; 7 nucleotides match TRBD1. This CDR3 has 16 amino acids. V lost 3 bases, J lost 3 bases, and 8 bases stayed unmatched. CDR1 is SGHTA, CDR2 FQGNSA, per germline. CDR3 bases: TGTGCCAGCAGCTTCGAGGGGGCGCGGGATGGAAACACCATATATTTT. It encodes CASSFEGARDGNTIYF. Filled out from reference TRBV7-2 and TRBJ1-3, the complete variable domain reads GAGVSQSPSNKVTEKGKDVELRCDPISGHTALYWYRQSLGQGLEFLIYFQGNSAPDKSGLPSDRFSAERTGGSVSTLTIQRTQQEDSAVYLCASSFEGARDGNTIYFGEGSWLTVV.

This rearrangement joins TRBV6-1 to TRBJ2-3; 10 positions agree with TRBD2. CDR3 size: 14 residues. Germline trimming cut 3 bases from V and 3 bases from J; bases unmatched to any gene: 0. The germline V gene encodes CDR1 MNHNS and CDR2 SASEGT. The CDR3 reads CASSETSGTDTQYF. The CDR3 DNA reads as TGTGCCAGCAGTGAGACTAGCGGGACAGATACGCAGTATTTT.

J is TRBJ2-3 and V is TRBV3-1 (or the pseudogene TRBV3-2); maybe TRBD1 (5 bases). V was clipped by 8 bases and J by 2 bases, with 11 bases between them. This CDR3 spans 13 amino acids. Per the germline V gene, CDR1 is LGHDT and CDR2 is YNNKEL (reference sequence). The CDR3 here is CASSTGSTDTQYF. The CDR3, as DNA: TGTGCCAGCTCTACAGGTTCCACAGATACGCAGTATTTT.

The chain recombines TRBV6-6 with TRBJ1-3, with D unresolved. This CDR3 region has 15 residues. Germline loops: CDR1 MNHNY, CDR2 SVGAGI (reference sequence). V dropped 7 bases and J dropped 0 bases, with 13 bases sitting between them. Here the CDR3 DNA reads TGTGCCAGCACACACGGGGATAGCTCTGGAAACACCATATATTTT. This sequence encodes CASTHGDSSGNTIYF.

The V and J genes are TRBV19 and TRBJ2-5; possibly TRBD2 for D (5 bases). Germline CDR1 is LNHDA and CDR2 is SQIVND (reference sequence). Trimming took 3 bases from V and 2 from J, leaving 10 bases between them. This CDR3 is built from 14 residues. CDR3 nucleotides: TGTGCCAGTAGTATGAGGAGGAGACAAGAGACCCAGTACTTC. Amino acids: CASSMRRRQETQYF.

As concerns this clone: One end of the junction does not line up with germline, which may come from a read error. The genes are TRBV5-1 and TRBJ2-3; TRBD2 agrees at 10 bases. Germline lookup yields CDR1 SGHRS and CDR2 YFSETQ. The CDR3 is 16 amino acids. This chain's CDR3 is CASSALAGGRADTQYF. The CDR3 DNA is TGTGCCAGCAGCGCCTTAGCGGGAGGTCGGGCAGATACGCAGTATTTT.

This clone has more than one count but fewer than ten. The rearrangement joins TRBV13 to TRBJ2-3, with a tentative D call TRBD1 (6 bases). CDR1 is PRHDT and CDR2 is FYEKMQ in the germline V gene (reference sequence). V gave up 5 bases and J gave up 2 bases, with 11 bases separating them. The CDR3 length is 14 residues. Here the CDR3 reads CASSRRTVTDTQYF. The CDR3 region has the DNA TGTGCCAGCAGCCGGCGGACAGTCACAGATACGCAGTATTTT.

The rearrangement joins TRBV29-1 to TRBJ1-2; no clear D gene. The V end was cut by 6 bases, the J end by 0 bases, with 8 bases between. Germline CDR1 is SQVTM and CDR2 is ANQGSEA. There are 12 residues in the CDR3. The CDR3 loop is CSVFGSNYGYTF. CDR3 sequence (DNA): TGCAGCGTGTTCGGTTCTAACTATGGCTACACCTTC.